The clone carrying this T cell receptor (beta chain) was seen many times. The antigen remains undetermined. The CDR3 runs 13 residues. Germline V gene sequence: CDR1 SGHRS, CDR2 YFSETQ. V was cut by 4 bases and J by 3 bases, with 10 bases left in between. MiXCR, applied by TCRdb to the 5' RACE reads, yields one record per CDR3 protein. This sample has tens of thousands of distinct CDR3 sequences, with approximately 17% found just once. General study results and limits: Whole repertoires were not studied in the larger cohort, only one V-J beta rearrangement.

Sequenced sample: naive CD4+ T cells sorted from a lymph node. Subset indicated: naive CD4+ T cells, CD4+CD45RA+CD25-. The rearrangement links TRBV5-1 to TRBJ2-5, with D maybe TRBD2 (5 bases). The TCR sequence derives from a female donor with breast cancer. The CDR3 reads CASSRGREETQYF. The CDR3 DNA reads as TGCGCCAGCAGCCGGGGTCGCGAAGAGACCCAGTACTTC.